Following are 9 T cell receptor beta chains from one sample sequenced in a study of patients and donors after allogeneic stem cell transplantation. TCRdb called the RT-PCR reads again in MiXCR, with one record for every CDR3 protein. The sample consists of about 70,000 distinct CDR3 sequences, around a quarter of them appearing once. Sequencing input: blood, either unsorted or a sorted T cell fraction (not recorded which). The receptors originated from a human donor who was either an allogeneic HSCT recipient or a stem cell or donor lymphocyte infusion donor (not recorded which). It is not recorded whose cells these are; they may come from a transplant donor.

CDR3 in DNA: TGTGCCAGCAGCCGTGCAGAGGGGGCGGGGTATGGCTACACCTTC. Its protein product is CASSRAEGAGYGYTF. The rearrangement uses TRBV7-6 and TRBJ1-2; 7 nucleotides line up with TRBD1. The CDR3 extends over 15 amino acids. V shed 5 bases and J 5 bases; nucleotides not matched to a gene: 11. The V gene's germline CDR1 is SGHVS and CDR2 FNYEAQ.

V and J are TRBV20-1 and TRBJ1-2; no clear D. V shed 0 bases and J shed 4 bases, with 9 bases lying between them. The CDR3 totals 13 residues. Germline-derived CDR1 and CDR2 are DFQATT and SNEGSKA (reference sequence). CDR3 protein: CSAREAVIYGYTF. The DNA for the CDR3 is TGCAGTGCTAGAGAAGCGGTGATCTATGGCTACACCTTC.

V and J are TRBV6-5 and TRBJ2-7, with a tentative D call TRBD1 (5 bases). This CDR3 comprises 13 residues. V lost 2 bases and J lost 5, with 10 bases in between. CDR1 is MNHEY and CDR2 is SVGAGI in the germline V gene. CDR3 protein: CASSYDSANEQYF. CDR3 sequence (DNA): TGTGCCAGCAGTTACGACAGCGCGAACGAGCAGTACTTC.

The chain links TRBV7-2 to TRBJ1-6; D unresolved. CDR3 size: 18 residues. Trimming took 2 bases from V and 2 from J, leaving 16 bases between them. From germline, CDR1 is SGHTA and CDR2 FQGNSA. The CDR3 spells CASSLSVRASAYNSPLHF. The CDR3 DNA follows: TGTGCCAGCAGCTTATCGGTTCGGGCTAGCGCCTATAATTCACCCCTCCACTTT.

This chain connects TRBV20-1 to TRBJ2-3; D remains unclear. Trimming removed 5 bases from V and 6 bases from J, with 15 bases in between. Per the germline V gene, CDR1 is DFQATT and CDR2 is SNEGSKA (reference sequence). This CDR3 spans 13 amino acids. The CDR3 nucleotides are TGCAGTGCTCGATCCGCCCCCGGGGATACGCAGTATTTT. Its translation is CSARSAPGDTQYF.

The chain has TRBV20-1 and TRBJ1-2; TRBD1 agrees at 7 bases. Germline CDR1 and CDR2: DFQATT and SNEGSKA (reference sequence). CDR3 length: 13 residues. J lost 7 bases, V lost 0 bases, and 5 bases had no gene match. Here the CDR3 reads CSARDLRGPGYTF. The DNA for the CDR3 is TGCAGTGCTAGAGATTTGAGGGGGCCTGGCTACACCTTC.

This clonotype was picked up many times. The rearrangement uses TRBV21-1 and TRBJ1-4; the D call of TRBD1 is as the table states it, not checked on the DNA. TRBV21-1 is a pseudogene segment. There are 14 residues in the CDR3. CDR3 bases: TGTGCCAGCAGCACAGGGGCTACTAATGAAAAACTGTTTTTT. This sequence encodes CASSTGATNEKLFF.

In its sample, this clonotype was seen a few times. This sequence joins TRBV7-6 and TRBJ1-1; 7 bases match TRBD1. The CDR3 loop spans 14 amino acids. Germline lookup yields CDR1 SGHVS and CDR2 FNYEAQ. V trimming: 5 bases; J trimming: 11 bases; junction bases outside the gene matches: 14. CDR3 sequence (DNA): TGTGCCAGCAGCAACCTAGGGGCAGGGGGTCTGGCTTTCTTT. The encoded protein is CASSNLGAGGLAFF.

In its sample, this clonotype was seen a few times. J is TRBJ1-5 and V is TRBV12-3 or TRBV12-4, with a possible D match to TRBD1 (5 bases). V lost 9 bases and J 1 base, leaving 10 bases between the germline ends. The CDR3 runs 13 residues. The CDR3 reads CASNRDSNQPQHF. CDR3 bases: TGTGCCAGTAACCGGGACAGCAATCAGCCCCAGCATTTT.